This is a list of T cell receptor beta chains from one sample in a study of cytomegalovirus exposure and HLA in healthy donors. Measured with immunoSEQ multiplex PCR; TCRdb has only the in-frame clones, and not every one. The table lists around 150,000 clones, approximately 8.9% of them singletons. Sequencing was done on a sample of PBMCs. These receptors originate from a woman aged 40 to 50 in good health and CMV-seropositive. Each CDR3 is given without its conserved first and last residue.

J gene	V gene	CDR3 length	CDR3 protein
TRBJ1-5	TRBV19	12	ASSMGTGLKPQH
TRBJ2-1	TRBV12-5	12	ASGTGGTYNEQF
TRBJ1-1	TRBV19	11	ASRTGSATEAF
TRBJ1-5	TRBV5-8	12	ASSLEGSGQPQH
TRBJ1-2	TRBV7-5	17	VRSSLRGQANSFPHGYT
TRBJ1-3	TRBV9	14	ASSGGTARAGNTIY
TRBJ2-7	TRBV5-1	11	ASSQDIAYEQY
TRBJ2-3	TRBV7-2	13	ASNLAGGPVDTQY
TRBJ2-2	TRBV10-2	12	APRGSGNTGELF
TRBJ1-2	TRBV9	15	ASSSRPEAAALNGYT
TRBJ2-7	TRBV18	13	ASSRQGSSSYEQY
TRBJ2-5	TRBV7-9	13	ASSRRTGVQETQY
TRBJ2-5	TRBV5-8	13	ASSLWGQGPETQY
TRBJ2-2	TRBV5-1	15	ASSAPTSGDVIGELF
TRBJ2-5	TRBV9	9	ASSRGETQY
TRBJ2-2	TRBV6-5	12	ASRVTRATGELF
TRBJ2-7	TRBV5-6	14	ASSLALDRGSYEQY
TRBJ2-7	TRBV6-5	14	ASSYSVAGLSNEQY
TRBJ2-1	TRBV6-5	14	ASSYSIGGTYNEQF
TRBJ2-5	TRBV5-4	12	ASSGGGDRETQY
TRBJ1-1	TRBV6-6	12	ASSYVGRDTEAF
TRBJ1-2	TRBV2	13	ASSAGGREKEGYT
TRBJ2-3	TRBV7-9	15	ASSPYPGSPSTDTQY
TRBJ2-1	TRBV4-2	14	ASSQDAREVDNEQF
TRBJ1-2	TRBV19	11	ASSIDHRVPYT
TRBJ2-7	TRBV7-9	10	ASSLTVHEQY
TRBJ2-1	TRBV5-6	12	ASSLGPTYNEQF
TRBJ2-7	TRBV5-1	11	ASSLTGFYEQY
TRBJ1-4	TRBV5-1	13	ASSRDPGVGEKLF
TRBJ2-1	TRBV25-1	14	ASSEYGGTGDNEQF
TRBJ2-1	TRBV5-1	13	ASSLESSGTHEQF
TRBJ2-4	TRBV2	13	ASSEDGQGVNIQY
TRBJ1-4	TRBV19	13	ASSILEGTNEKLF
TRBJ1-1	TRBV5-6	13	ASSYGQTENTEAF
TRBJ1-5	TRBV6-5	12	ASSYRGLIQPQH
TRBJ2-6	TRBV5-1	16	ASSFWGTGGSGANVLT
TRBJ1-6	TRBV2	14	ASSAMEGGVNSPLH
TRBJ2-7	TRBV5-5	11	ASSGTGIYEQY
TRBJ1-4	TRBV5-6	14	ASSFGQTSTNEKLF
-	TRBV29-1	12	SVIAGTALYEQY
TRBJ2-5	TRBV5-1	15	ASRAPTGGREIETQY
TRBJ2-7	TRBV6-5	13	ASSYLGGQTDEQY
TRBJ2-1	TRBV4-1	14	ASSQVAAPTYNEQF